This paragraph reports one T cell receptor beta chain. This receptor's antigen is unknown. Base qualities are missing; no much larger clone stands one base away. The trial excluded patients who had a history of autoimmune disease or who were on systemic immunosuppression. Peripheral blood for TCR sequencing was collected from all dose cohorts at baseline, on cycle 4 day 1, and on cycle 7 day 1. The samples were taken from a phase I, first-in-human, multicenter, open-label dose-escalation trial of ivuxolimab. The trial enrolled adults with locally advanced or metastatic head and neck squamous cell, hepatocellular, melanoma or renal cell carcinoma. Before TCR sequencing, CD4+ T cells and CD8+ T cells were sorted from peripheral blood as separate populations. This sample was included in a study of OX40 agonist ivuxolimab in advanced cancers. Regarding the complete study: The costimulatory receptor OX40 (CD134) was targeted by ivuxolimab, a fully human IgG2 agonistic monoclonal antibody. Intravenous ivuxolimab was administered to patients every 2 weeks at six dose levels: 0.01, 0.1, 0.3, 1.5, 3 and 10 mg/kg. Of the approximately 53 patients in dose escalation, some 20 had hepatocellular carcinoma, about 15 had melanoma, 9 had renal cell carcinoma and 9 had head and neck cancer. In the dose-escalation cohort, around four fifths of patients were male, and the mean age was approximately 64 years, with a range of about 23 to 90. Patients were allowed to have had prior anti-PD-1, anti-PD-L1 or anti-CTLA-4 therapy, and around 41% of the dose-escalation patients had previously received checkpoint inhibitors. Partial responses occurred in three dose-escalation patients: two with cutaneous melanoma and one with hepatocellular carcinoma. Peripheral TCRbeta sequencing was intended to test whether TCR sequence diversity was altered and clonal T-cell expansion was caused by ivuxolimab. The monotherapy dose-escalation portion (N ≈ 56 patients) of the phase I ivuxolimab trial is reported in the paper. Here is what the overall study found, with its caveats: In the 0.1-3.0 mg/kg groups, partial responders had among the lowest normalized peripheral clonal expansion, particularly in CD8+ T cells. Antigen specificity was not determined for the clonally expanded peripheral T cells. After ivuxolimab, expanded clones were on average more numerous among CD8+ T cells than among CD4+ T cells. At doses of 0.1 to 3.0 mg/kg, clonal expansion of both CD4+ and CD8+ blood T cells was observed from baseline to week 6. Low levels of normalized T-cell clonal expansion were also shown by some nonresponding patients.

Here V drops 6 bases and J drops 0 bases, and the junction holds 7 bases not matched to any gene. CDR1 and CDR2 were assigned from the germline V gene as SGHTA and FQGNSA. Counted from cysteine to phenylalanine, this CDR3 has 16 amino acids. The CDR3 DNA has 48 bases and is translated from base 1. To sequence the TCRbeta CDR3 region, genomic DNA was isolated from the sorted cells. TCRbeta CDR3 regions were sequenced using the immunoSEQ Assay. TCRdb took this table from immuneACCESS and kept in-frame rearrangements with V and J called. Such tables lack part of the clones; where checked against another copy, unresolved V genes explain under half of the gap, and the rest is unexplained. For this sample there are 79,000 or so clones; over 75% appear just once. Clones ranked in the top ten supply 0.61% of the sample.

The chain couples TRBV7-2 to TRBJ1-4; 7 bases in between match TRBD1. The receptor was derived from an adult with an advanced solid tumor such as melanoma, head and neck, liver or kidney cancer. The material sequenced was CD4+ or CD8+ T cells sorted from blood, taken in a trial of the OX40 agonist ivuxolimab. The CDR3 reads CASSPTGSATNEKLFF. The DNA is TGTGCCAGCAGTCCGACAGGGAGTGCAACTAATGAAAAACTGTTTTTT.